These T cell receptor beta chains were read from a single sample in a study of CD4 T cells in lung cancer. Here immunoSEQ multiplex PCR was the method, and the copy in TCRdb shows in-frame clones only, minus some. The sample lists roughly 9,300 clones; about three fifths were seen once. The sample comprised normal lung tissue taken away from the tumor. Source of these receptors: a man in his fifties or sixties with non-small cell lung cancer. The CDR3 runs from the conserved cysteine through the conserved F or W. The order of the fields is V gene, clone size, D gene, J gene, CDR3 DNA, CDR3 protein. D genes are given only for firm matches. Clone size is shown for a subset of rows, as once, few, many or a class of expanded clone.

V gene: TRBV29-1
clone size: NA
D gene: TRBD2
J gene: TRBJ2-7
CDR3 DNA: TGCAGCGTGGCCGGGACTAGCGGGATGGAAGCATCCTACGAGCAGTACTTC
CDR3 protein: CSVAGTSGMEASYEQYF

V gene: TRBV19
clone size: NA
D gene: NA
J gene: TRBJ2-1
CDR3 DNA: TGTGCCAGTGATTCCGGGACTTCTGCGAGCTCCTACAATGAGCAGTTCTTC
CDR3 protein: CASDSGTSASSYNEQFF

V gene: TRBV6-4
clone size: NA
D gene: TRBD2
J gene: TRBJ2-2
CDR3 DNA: TGTGCCAGCAGCGAGAGCGGGAGGACGAACACCGGGGAGCTGTTTTTT
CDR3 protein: CASSESGRTNTGELFF

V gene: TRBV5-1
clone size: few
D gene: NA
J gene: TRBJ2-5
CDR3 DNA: TGCGCCAGCAGCTTGGCCGTTTCAGGCAATCAAGAGACCCAGTACTTC
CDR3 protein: CASSLAVSGNQETQYF

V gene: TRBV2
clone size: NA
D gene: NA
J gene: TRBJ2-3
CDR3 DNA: TGTGCCAGCAGTTATAGCACAGATACGCAGTATTTT
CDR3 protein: CASSYSTDTQYF

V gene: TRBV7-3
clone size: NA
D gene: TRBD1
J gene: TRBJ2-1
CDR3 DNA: TGTGCCAGCAGCTTATTAAGGGGGCGAGAGCAGTTCTTC
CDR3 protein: CASSLLRGREQFF

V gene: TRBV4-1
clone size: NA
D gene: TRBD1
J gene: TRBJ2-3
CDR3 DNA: TGCGCCAGCAGCCACCCCCCCGGGACAGGAGTCACAGATACGCAGTATTTT
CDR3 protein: CASSHPPGTGVTDTQYF

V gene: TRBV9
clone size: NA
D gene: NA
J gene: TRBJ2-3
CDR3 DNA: TGTGCCAGCAGCTTCGGAACTATACTCACAGATACGCAGTATTTT
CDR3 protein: CASSFGTILTDTQYF

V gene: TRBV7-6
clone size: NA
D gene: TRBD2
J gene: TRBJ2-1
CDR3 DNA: TGTGCCAGCAGCCGGTCGCCGTCGCAGCGGGAGCACAATGAGCAGTTCTTC
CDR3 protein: CASSRSPSQREHNEQFF

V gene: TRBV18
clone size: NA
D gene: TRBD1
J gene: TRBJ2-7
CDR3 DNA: TGTGCCAGCTCACCGGGACAGCTCGCCTACGAGCAGTACTTC
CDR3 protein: CASSPGQLAYEQYF